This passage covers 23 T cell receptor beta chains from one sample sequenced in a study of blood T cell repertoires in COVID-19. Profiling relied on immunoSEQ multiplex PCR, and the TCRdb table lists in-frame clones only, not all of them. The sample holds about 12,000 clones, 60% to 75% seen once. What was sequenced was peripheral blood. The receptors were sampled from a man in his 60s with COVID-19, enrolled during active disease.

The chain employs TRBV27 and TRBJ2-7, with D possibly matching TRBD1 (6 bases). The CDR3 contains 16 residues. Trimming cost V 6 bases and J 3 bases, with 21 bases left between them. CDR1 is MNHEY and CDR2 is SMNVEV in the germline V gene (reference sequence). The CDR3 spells CASSITGNQLNYEQYF. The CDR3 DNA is TGTGCCAGCAGCATCACAGGGAACCAATTGAACTACGAGCAGTACTTC.

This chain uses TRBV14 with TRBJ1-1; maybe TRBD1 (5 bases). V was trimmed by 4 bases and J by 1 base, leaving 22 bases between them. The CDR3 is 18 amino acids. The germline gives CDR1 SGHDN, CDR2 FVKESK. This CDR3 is CASSRYLRASGGNTEAFF. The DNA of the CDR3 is TGTGCCAGCAGCCGTTACCTCAGGGCCTCGGGGGGGAACACTGAAGCTTTCTTT.

CDR3 DNA: TGTGCCAGCAGTGCCCGGGACACGACTGGAAACACCATATATTTT. Its protein product is CASSARDTTGNTIYF. The chain couples TRBV28 to TRBJ1-3; possibly TRBD1 for D (6 bases). The ends were cut back, 5 bases at V and 2 bases at J, with 13 bases in the middle. Germline V gives CDR1 MDHEN, CDR2 SYDVKM. The CDR3 runs 15 residues.

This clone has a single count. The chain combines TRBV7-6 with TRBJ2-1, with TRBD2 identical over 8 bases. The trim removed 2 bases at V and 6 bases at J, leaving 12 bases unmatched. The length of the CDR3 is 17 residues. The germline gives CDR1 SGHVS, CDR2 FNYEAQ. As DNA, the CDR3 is TGTGCCAGCAGCTTACTGGGGGGGGCGGGAGGCCTCAATGAGCAGTTCTTC. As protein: CASSLLGGAGGLNEQFF.

The CDR3 DNA sequence: TGTGCCAGCAGCTTAGCCTCAGCGGCCGGGGAGCTGTTTTTT. Translation: CASSLASAAGELFF. The genes are TRBV7-9 and TRBJ2-2; D may be TRBD2 (5 bases). The CDR3 length is 14 residues. V shed 0 bases and J shed 6 bases, with 8 bases lying between them. Per germline, CDR1 SEHNR and CDR2 FQNEAQ (reference sequence).

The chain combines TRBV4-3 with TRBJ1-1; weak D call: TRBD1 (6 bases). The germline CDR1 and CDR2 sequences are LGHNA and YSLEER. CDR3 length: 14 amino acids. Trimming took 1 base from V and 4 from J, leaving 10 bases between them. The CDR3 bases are TGCGCCAGCAGCCAAGGTACAGGGTCCACTGAAGCTTTCTTT. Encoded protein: CASSQGTGSTEAFF.

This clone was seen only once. The CDR3 DNA sequence: TGTGCCAGCAGTTATATGGGGGGAGATTATGGCTACACCTTC. Amino acids: CASSYMGGDYGYTF. V and J are TRBV6-5 and TRBJ1-2; D might be TRBD1 (5 bases). This CDR3 has 14 residues. Germline V gene lookup returns CDR1 MNHEY and CDR2 SVGAGI. V lost 3 bases, J lost 5 bases, and 13 bases lay in between.

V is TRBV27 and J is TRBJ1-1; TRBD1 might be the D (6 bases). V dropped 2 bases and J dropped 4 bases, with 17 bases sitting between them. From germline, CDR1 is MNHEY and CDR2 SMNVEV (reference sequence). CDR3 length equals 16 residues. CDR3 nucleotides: TGTGCCAGCAGTTTAGCAAGTAACAGGGTGAGCACTGAAGCTTTCTTT. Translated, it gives CASSLASNRVSTEAFF.

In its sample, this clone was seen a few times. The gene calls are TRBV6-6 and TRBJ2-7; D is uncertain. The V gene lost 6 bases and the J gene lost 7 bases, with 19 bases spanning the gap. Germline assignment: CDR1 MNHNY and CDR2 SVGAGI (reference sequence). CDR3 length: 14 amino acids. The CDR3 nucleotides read TGTGCCAGCAGAACCGGATCCCCTACCGGGGAGCAGTACTTC. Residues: CASRTGSPTGEQYF.

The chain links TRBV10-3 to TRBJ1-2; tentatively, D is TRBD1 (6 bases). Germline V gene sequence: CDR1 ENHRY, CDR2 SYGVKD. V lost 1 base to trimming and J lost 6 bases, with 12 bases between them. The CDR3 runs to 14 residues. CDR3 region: CAISEYTGTHGYTF. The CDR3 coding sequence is TGTGCCATCAGTGAGTACACAGGGACACATGGCTACACCTTC.

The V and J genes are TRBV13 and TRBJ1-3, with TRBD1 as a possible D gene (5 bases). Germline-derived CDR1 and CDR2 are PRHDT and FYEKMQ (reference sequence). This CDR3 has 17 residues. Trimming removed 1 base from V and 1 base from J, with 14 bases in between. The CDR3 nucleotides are TGTGCCAGCAGCTTAGTGAGCAGGGCCAATTCTGGAAACACCATATATTTT. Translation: CASSLVSRANSGNTIYF.

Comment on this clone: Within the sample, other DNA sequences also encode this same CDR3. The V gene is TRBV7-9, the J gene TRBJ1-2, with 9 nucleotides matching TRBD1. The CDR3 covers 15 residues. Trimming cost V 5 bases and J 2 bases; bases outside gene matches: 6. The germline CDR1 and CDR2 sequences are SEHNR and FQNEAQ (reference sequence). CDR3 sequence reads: CASSRRDRENYGYTF. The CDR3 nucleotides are TGTGCCAGCAGCCGTCGGGACAGGGAGAACTATGGCTACACCTTC.

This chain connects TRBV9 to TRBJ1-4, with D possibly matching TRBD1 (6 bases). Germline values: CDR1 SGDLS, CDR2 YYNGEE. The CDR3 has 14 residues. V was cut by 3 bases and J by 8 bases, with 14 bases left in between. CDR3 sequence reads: CASSAPRGPEKLFF. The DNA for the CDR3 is TGTGCCAGCAGCGCCCCCAGGGGCCCCGAAAAACTGTTTTTT.

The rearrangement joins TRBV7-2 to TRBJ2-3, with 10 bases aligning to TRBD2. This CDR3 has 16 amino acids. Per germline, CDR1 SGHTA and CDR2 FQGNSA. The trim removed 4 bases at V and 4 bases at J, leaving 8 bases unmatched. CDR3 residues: CASSSIILAGPDTQYF. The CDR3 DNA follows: TGTGCCAGCAGCTCGATTATACTAGCGGGGCCAGATACGCAGTATTTT.

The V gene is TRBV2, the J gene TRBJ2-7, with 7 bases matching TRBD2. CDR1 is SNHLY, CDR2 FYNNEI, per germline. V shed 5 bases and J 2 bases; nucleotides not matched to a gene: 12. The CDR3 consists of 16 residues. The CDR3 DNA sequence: TGTGCCAGCAGTTCGATAGGGCGGGAGATACCCTACGAGCAGTACGTC. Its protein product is CASSSIGREIPYEQYV.

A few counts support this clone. In nucleotides, the CDR3 is TGTGCCAGCCGGGACAGGGGGCTAGGAAACACCATATATTTT. Its protein product is CASRDRGLGNTIYF. V gene TRBV6-6 combines with J gene TRBJ1-3; 12 nucleotides match TRBD1. This CDR3 has 14 amino acids. V lost 8 bases and J lost 4; bases outside the gene matches: 3. The germline V gene encodes CDR1 MNHNY and CDR2 SVGAGI (reference sequence).

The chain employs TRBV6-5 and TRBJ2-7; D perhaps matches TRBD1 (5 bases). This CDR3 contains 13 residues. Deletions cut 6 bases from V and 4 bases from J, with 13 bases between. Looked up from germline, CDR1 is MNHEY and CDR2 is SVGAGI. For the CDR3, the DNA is TGTGCCAGCAGCCCCGTGGGGCCATACGAGCAGTACTTC. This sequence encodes CASSPVGPYEQYF.

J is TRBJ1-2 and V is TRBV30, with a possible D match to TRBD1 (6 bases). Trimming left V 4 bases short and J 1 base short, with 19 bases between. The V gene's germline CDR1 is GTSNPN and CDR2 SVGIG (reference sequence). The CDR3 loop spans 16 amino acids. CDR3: CAWTLPGGARNYGYTF. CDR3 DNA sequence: TGTGCCTGGACTCTCCCTGGGGGGGCCCGTAACTATGGCTACACCTTC.

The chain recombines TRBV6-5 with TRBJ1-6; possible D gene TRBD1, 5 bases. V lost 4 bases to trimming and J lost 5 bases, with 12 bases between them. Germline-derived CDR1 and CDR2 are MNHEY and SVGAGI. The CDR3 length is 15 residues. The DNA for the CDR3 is TGTGCCAGCAGTTTAGGGCGACAGAATAATTCACCCCTCCACTTT. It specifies CASSLGRQNNSPLHF.

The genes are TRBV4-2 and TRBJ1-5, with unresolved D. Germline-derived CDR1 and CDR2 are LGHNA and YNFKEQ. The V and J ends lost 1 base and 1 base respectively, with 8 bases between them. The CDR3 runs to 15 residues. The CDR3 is CASSQGSGSNQPQHF. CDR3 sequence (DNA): TGTGCCAGCAGCCAAGGGTCCGGGAGCAATCAGCCCCAGCATTTT.

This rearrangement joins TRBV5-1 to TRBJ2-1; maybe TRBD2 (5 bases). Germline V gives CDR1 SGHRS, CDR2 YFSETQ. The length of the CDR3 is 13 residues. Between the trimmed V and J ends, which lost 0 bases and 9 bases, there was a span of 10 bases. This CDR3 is CASSLELATEQFF. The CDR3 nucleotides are TGCGCCAGCAGCTTGGAGCTAGCCACTGAGCAGTTCTTC.

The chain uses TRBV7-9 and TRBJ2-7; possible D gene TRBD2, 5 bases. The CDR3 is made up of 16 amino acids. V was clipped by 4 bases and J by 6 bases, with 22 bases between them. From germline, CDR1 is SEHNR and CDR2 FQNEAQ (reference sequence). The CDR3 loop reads CASSSPASPTRGEQYF. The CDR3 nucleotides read TGTGCCAGCAGCTCCCCGGCAAGCCCGACACGGGGCGAGCAGTACTTC.

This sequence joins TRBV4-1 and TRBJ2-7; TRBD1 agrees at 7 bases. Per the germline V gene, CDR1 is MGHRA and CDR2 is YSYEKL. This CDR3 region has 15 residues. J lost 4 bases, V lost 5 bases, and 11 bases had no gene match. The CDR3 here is CASSFRQGVGYEQYF. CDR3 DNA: TGCGCCAGCAGCTTTCGACAGGGCGTGGGATACGAGCAGTACTTC.